The 29 T cell receptor beta chains below come from one sample, sequenced in a study of identical twins (dated by TCRdb to about 2016). The protocol used for the library was 5' RACE. Sequenced using an Illumina HiSeq 2000. TCRdb applied fastp at Q25 and MiXCR to the public reads, then kept only in-frame beta chains. Records with the same CDR3 protein are collapsed into one entry carrying the most frequent genes and DNA. Across this sample there are a few hundred thousand distinct CDR3 sequences, with around an eighth seen only once. The biggest ten clones account for approximately 0.98% of the sample. The same sample was also studied in work on yellow fever vaccine responses in identical twins.

Input material: CD4+ T cells sorted from blood. The receptors derive from a woman aged 18 to 35 in good health.

The sample holds a few counts of this clonotype. The J gene is TRBJ2-5, the V gene TRBV7-3, with D perhaps TRBD2 (7 bases). Germline V gene lookup returns CDR1 SGHTA and CDR2 FQGTGA. The V gene lost 5 bases and the J gene lost 8 bases, with 21 bases spanning the gap. CDR3 length equals 15 residues. The DNA for the CDR3 is TGTGCCAGCAGCCCCCAAGGCGGGGGCCCCGGAACCCAGTACTTC. Protein: CASSPQGGGPGTQYF.

The gene calls are TRBV19 and TRBJ2-2; TRBD1 is a possible D gene (6 bases). The V gene's germline CDR1 is LNHDA and CDR2 SQIVND (reference sequence). The CDR3 extends over 13 amino acids. Trimming pared 6 bases from V and 6 bases from J, leaving 11 bases between. The CDR3 loop reads CASRKEGAGELFF. For the CDR3, the DNA is TGTGCCAGTAGGAAAGAGGGGGCCGGGGAGCTGTTTTTT.

The chain combines TRBV7-2 with TRBJ2-1; the D gene is possibly TRBD2 (5 bases). This CDR3 is 17 amino acids long. CDR1 is SGHTA and CDR2 is FQGNSA in the germline V gene. Between the trimmed V and J ends, which lost 1 base and 0 bases, there was a span of 13 bases. CDR3 sequence: CASSLGRAQSSYNEQFF. CDR3 coding DNA: TGTGCCAGCAGCTTAGGGCGGGCCCAAAGCTCCTACAATGAGCAGTTCTTC.

This clonotype occurred a few times. J is TRBJ1-1 and V is TRBV5-1; D uncertain. V was cut by 0 bases and J by 0 bases, with 6 bases left in between. Germline values: CDR1 SGHRS, CDR2 YFSETQ. The CDR3 length is 14 residues. The DNA of the CDR3 is TGCGCCAGCAGCTTGGTGGAGCTGAACACTGAAGCTTTCTTT. It translates to CASSLVELNTEAFF.

Only a few counts were recorded for this clonotype. V is TRBV15 and J is TRBJ2-1, with 9 bases matching TRBD2. CDR1 and CDR2 from the germline V gene are LNHNV and YYDKDF (reference sequence). The CDR3 covers 17 residues. V was pared by 3 bases and J by 5 bases, with 11 bases of the junction left unmatched. Here the CDR3 DNA reads TGTGCCACCAGCAGGATCACAGCGGGGGGTCACAACAATGAGCAGTTCTTC. Its protein product is CATSRITAGGHNNEQFF.

This clonotype was seen repeatedly, ten times or more. V and J are TRBV29-1 and TRBJ2-7; D uncertain. The germline V and J ends were trimmed by 4 bases and 2 bases, with 15 bases remaining between them. The CDR3 covers 14 residues. The germline V gene encodes CDR1 SQVTM and CDR2 ANQGSEA. CDR3 region: CSVVIPSRPYEQYF. In DNA, the CDR3 is TGCAGCGTTGTAATCCCTTCGCGCCCCTACGAGCAGTACTTC.

This clonotype turned up a few times. This chain uses TRBV18 with TRBJ2-1, with D tentatively TRBD1 (6 bases). CDR3 length: 15 residues. Between the trimmed V and J ends, which lost 0 bases and 5 bases, there was a span of 11 bases. Germline CDR1 and CDR2: KGHSH and LQKENI. The CDR3 DNA is TGTGCCAGCTCACCACCGGGGGCCTCTAACAATGAGCAGTTCTTC. This encodes CASSPPGASNNEQFF.

This clonotype was counted between two and nine times. V gene TRBV24-1 combines with J gene TRBJ2-1, with D possibly matching TRBD2 (5 bases). CDR1 and CDR2 (germline): KGHDR, SFDVKD. This CDR3 is 15 amino acids long. The germline V and J ends were trimmed by 3 bases and 6 bases, with 14 bases remaining between them. CDR3 residues: CATSDIGGTLNEQFF. The DNA for the CDR3 is TGTGCCACCAGTGATATTGGAGGTACCCTCAATGAGCAGTTCTTC.

In its sample, this clonotype was seen a few times. This rearrangement joins TRBV5-1 to TRBJ2-7; no clear D gene. This CDR3 is 14 amino acids long. The V gene lost 0 bases and the J gene lost 0 bases, with 7 bases spanning the gap. Germline V gene sequence: CDR1 SGHRS, CDR2 YFSETQ. The CDR3 DNA is TGCGCCAGCAGCTTGGATACTTTCTCCTACGAGCAGTACTTC. Encoded protein: CASSLDTFSYEQYF.

The V gene is TRBV12-5, the J gene TRBJ2-2, with TRBD2 as a possible D gene (6 bases). The germline CDR1 and CDR2 sequences are LGHNT and FRNRAP. This CDR3 is 15 amino acids long. V dropped 1 base and J dropped 6 bases, with 12 bases sitting between them. In nucleotides, the CDR3 is TGTGCTAGTGGTTTGGACGGGAGCATGGCCGGGGAGCTGTTTTTT. Translation: CASGLDGSMAGELFF.

In this sample, this clonotype turned up a few times. V usage is TRBV7-2 and J usage is TRBJ2-7, with no clear D. The CDR3 loop spans 13 amino acids. V was trimmed by 1 base and J by 3 bases, leaving 7 bases between them. Germline V gives CDR1 SGHTA, CDR2 FQGNSA. The CDR3 coding sequence is TGTGCCAGCAGCTTAGTCCGTTACTACGAGCAGTACTTC. This gives the protein CASSLVRYYEQYF.

V is TRBV6-5 and J is TRBJ2-3; weak D call: TRBD2 (6 bases). Germline V CDR1 and CDR2: MNHEY, SVGAGI. This CDR3 contains 15 residues. V lost 2 bases, J lost 2 bases, and 11 bases lay in between. The CDR3 coding sequence is TGTGCCAGCAGTTACCGTGGGACTGCCACAGATACGCAGTATTTT. It specifies CASSYRGTATDTQYF.

This clonotype was seen only once. The rearrangement joins TRBV12-3 or TRBV12-4 to TRBJ1-5; D is possibly TRBD1 (6 bases). The CDR3 totals 14 residues. Trimming took off 7 bases at V and 2 bases at J, with 12 bases between the two ends. CDR3 sequence: CASTTGGGNQPQHF. The CDR3 coding sequence is TGTGCCAGCACCACCGGGGGCGGCAATCAGCCCCAGCATTTT.

This clonotype showed up just a few times. The V and J genes are TRBV5-6 and TRBJ1-1; 7 positions match TRBD1. Per the germline V gene, CDR1 is SGHDT and CDR2 is YYEEEE. The length of the CDR3 is 15 residues. J gave up 0 bases and V 0 bases, and 2 bases lay outside the gene matches. CDR3 nucleotides: TGTGCCAGCAGCTTGGAGACAGGGATGAACACTGAAGCTTTCTTT. This translates into CASSLETGMNTEAFF.

In this sample, this clonotype turned up many times. The chain carries TRBV12-3 or TRBV12-4 and TRBJ2-5, with D tentatively TRBD1 (6 bases). This CDR3 is 14 amino acids long. Trimming took 6 bases from V and 2 from J, leaving 13 bases between them. The CDR3, as DNA: TGTGCCAGCAGCCCAGTAGGGGGACAAGAGACCCAGTACTTC. This gives the protein CASSPVGGQETQYF.

The V and J genes are TRBV2 and TRBJ2-5; the D gene is possibly TRBD2 (6 bases). V lost 7 bases, J lost 5 bases, and 14 bases lay in between. From germline, CDR1 is SNHLY and CDR2 FYNNEI. CDR3 length equals 13 residues. This chain's CDR3 is CASKAGIYETQYF. CDR3 sequence (DNA): TGTGCCAGCAAGGCGGGAATTTATGAGACCCAGTACTTC. Looking up the rest from reference TRBV2 and TRBJ2-5 gives the full variable domain: EPEVTQTPSHQVTQMGQEVILRCVPISNHLYFYWYRQILGQKVEFLVSFYNNEISEKSEIFDDQFSVERPDGSNFTLKIRSTKLEDSAMYFCASKAGIYETQYFGPGTRLLVL.

The sample holds a few counts of this clonotype. J is TRBJ2-7 and V is TRBV6-1; D is tentatively TRBD1 or TRBD2 (5 bases each). This CDR3 comprises 14 residues. Trimming removed 7 bases at V and 0 bases at J, with 13 bases between. Germline-derived CDR1 and CDR2 are MNHNS and SASEGT. The CDR3 reads CASTGTVSSYEQYF. The CDR3 nucleotides read TGTGCCAGCACCGGGACCGTTAGCTCCTACGAGCAGTACTTC.

The V and J genes are TRBV12-3 or TRBV12-4 and TRBJ2-3; a possible D gene is TRBD1 (6 bases). Trimming cost V 7 bases and J 1 base, with 12 bases left between them. The CDR3 is 14 amino acids. The CDR3 spells CASILDSRTDTQYF. The CDR3 nucleotides read TGTGCCAGCATCCTGGACAGCCGCACAGATACGCAGTATTTT.

This clonotype was observed at least ten times. V usage is TRBV3-1 and J usage is TRBJ2-2; no definite D call. Germline CDR1 is LGHDT and CDR2 is YNNKEL (reference sequence). This CDR3 contains 12 residues. V dropped 5 bases and J dropped 6 bases, with 7 bases sitting between them. The DNA of the CDR3 is TGTGCCAGCAGCACATGGGCCGGGGAGCTGTTTTTT. It is translated as CASSTWAGELFF.

V and J are TRBV24-1 and TRBJ1-5; D not certain. The CDR3 length is 16 residues. Germline CDR1 KGHDR, CDR2 SFDVKD. Trimming removed 4 bases from V and 0 bases from J, with 12 bases in between. The CDR3 protein is CATSDLGSNSNQPQHF. CDR3 nucleotide sequence: TGTGCCACCAGTGACCTAGGCTCCAATAGCAATCAGCCCCAGCATTTT.

This clonotype was detected a few times. The rearrangement joins TRBV12-3 or TRBV12-4 to TRBJ1-1; a weak D match, TRBD1 (6 bases). The CDR3 has 14 amino acids. Trimming shortened V by 6 bases and J by 0 bases, and 11 bases separated the two germline ends. The CDR3 nucleotides are TGTGCCAGCAGACGAGGACAGCTGAACACTGAAGCTTTCTTT. Its translation: CASRRGQLNTEAFF.

This clonotype has at least ten counts. The CDR3, as DNA: TGTGCCATCAGTGGGGAGCAAACAGATACGCAGTATTTT. It is translated as CAISGEQTDTQYF. The genes are TRBV10-3 and TRBJ2-3; tentative D call: TRBD2 (5 bases). Germline V lookup: CDR1 ENHRY, CDR2 SYGVKD. The ends were cut back, 4 bases at V and 3 bases at J, with 8 bases in the middle. This CDR3 region has 13 residues.

This rearrangement joins TRBV18 to TRBJ1-1; 8 positions match TRBD1. Trimming at V came to 6 bases and at J to 1 base, leaving 13 bases not matched to a gene. From germline, CDR1 is KGHSH and CDR2 LQKENI. The CDR3 has 17 residues. For the CDR3, the DNA is TGTGCCAGCTCTCAATCGAGGTCAGGGGGCCCGAACACTGAAGCTTTCTTT. Encoded protein: CASSQSRSGGPNTEAFF.

This chain links TRBV29-1 with TRBJ2-1; D possibly uses TRBD1 or TRBD2 (7 bases each). CDR1 is SQVTM and CDR2 is ANQGSEA in the germline V gene. V was clipped by 4 bases and J by 3 bases, with 28 bases between them. This CDR3 comprises 19 residues. CDR3 protein: CSVGTWGQPSGPIYNEQFF. The DNA of the CDR3 is TGCAGCGTTGGTACTTGGGGACAGCCTAGCGGTCCAATCTACAATGAGCAGTTCTTC.

This clonotype has just a few counts. The V and J genes are TRBV24-1 and TRBJ2-2, with D possibly TRBD1 on 6 matching bases. CDR1 and CDR2 from the germline V gene are KGHDR and SFDVKD. V lost 4 bases and J 6 bases, leaving 17 bases between the germline ends. The CDR3 length is 16 residues. The DNA of the CDR3 is TGTGCCACCAGTGACCCGGGACAAGTGATGGCCGGGGAGCTGTTTTTT. It codes for CATSDPGQVMAGELFF.

The chain couples TRBV21-1 to TRBJ2-7; TRBD2, the D gene given by the table, was not confirmed from the DNA. TRBV21-1 is classified as a pseudogene. The CDR3 consists of 15 residues. CDR3 sequence: CASSTPTSGSLEQYF. CDR3 in DNA: TGTGCCAGCAGCACCCCAACTAGCGGGAGTTTAGAGCAGTACTTC.

This clonotype was seen a handful of times. The chain recombines TRBV3-1 with TRBJ1-1; a weak D match, TRBD1 (6 bases). V was trimmed by 3 bases and J by 1 base, leaving 9 bases between them. CDR3 size: 14 residues. In germline, CDR1 is LGHDT, CDR2 YNNKEL (reference sequence). CDR3 loop: CASSQTGSNTEAFF. CDR3 nucleotide sequence: TGTGCCAGCAGCCAGACAGGCTCGAACACTGAAGCTTTCTTT.

Only a few counts were recorded for this clonotype. The rearrangement joins TRBV11-2 to TRBJ2-1; 13 bases are a match to TRBD2. The CDR3 is made up of 19 amino acids. Looked up from germline, CDR1 is SGHAT and CDR2 is FQNNGV. The V and J ends lost 2 bases and 7 bases, in that order; junction bases with no gene match: 14. CDR3 coding DNA: TGTGCCAGCAGCTTAATCAAGACTAGCGGGAGGTCGGGTGGGAATGAGCAGTTCTTC. Its protein product is CASSLIKTSGRSGGNEQFF.

The V and J genes are TRBV7-8 and TRBJ2-7; 7 bases agree with TRBD1. V gave up 5 bases and J gave up 2 bases; unmatched junction bases: 9. The germline V gene encodes CDR1 SGHVS and CDR2 FQNEAQ. This CDR3 comprises 15 residues. The CDR3 region is CASSATDRAPYEQYF. The CDR3 DNA sequence: TGTGCCAGCAGCGCAACCGACAGGGCCCCCTACGAGCAGTACTTC.